This entry describes one TCR beta chain. Its antigen is not identified. The data belong to a study of cytomegalovirus exposure and HLA in healthy donors. Notes on the study in general: The authors later found TCR association rates varying by HLA locus, with DRB1 most and HLA-C fewest. Common viral pathogens seemed, in a later analysis, to connect with several of the most significant clusters. Indistinguishable V segments such as TRBV6-2 and TRBV6-3 were excluded. Immune exposure information available was restricted to CMV serostatus.

PCR was performed using 60 Vbeta and 13 Jbeta primers. The table came from immunoSEQ multiplex PCR; TCRdb's copy has only in-frame clones and leaves some out. The repertoire consists of 150,000 to 200,000 clones, with about 90% occurring once and the leading ten covering around 0.25%. CDR1 LGHNT and CDR2 FRNRAP come from the germline V gene. V shed 0 bases and J 4 bases; nucleotides not matched to a gene: 4. The CDR3 loop spans 16 amino acids. Source material: PBMCs. V and J are TRBV12-5 and TRBJ2-1; 9 bases map to TRBD2. This sequence originates from a girl under three years old in good health and CMV-seronegative. CDR3 in amino acids: CASGLVLSGGYNEQFF. The CDR3 coding sequence is TGTGCTAGTGGTTTGGTACTTAGCGGGGGATACAATGAGCAGTTCTTC.